Below are 28 T cell receptor beta chains sequenced from a single sample in a study of T cell responses to AZD1222 COVID-19 vaccine. Measured with immunoSEQ multiplex PCR; TCRdb has only the in-frame clones, and not every one. The sample has 70,000 to 95,000 clones; roughly 89% are singletons. The sample here was peripheral blood, taken on day 0 of MenACWY control vaccination. These receptors were collected from an adult in good health.

The rearrangement joins TRBV28 to TRBJ1-2; 10 bases fit TRBD1. Losses at the gene ends were 5 bases for V and 6 bases for J; bases not matched to a gene: 15. This CDR3 comprises 17 residues. CDR1 and CDR2 from the germline V gene are MDHEN and SYDVKM. CDR3 coding DNA: TGTGCCAGCAGTGCCCCTTTGGGACAGGGGCGCGCCCATGGCTACACCTTC. Translating it yields CASSAPLGQGRAHGYTF.

This clone was seen only a few times. The rearrangement joins TRBV7-9 to TRBJ1-6; 9 nucleotides agree with TRBD1. This CDR3 has 14 residues. V was clipped by 3 bases and J by 9 bases; unmatched bases: 3. Germline assignment: CDR1 SEHNR and CDR2 FQNEAQ (reference sequence). The CDR3 DNA follows: TGTGCCAGCAGCTTGACAGGGGGAGTTTCACCCCTCCACTTT. Its protein is CASSLTGGVSPLHF.

J is TRBJ2-3 and V is TRBV7-2; tentatively, D is TRBD2 (7 bases). The CDR3 length is 14 residues. V was pared by 3 bases and J by 6 bases, with 13 bases between. The V gene's germline CDR1 is SGHTA and CDR2 FQGNSA. CDR3 residues: CASSLRGPGDTQYF. The CDR3 coding sequence is TGTGCCAGCAGCTTGCGGGGGCCAGGGGATACGCAGTATTTT.

This rearrangement joins TRBV27 to TRBJ2-5, with 13 bases fitting TRBD2. V was clipped by 8 bases and J by 13 bases; unmatched bases: 13. The CDR3 runs 14 residues. Germline CDR1 reads MNHEY; CDR2 reads SMNVEV (reference sequence). This CDR3 reads CASSRTSGGLQWYF. In DNA form, the CDR3 reads TGTGCCAGCTCTCGGACTAGCGGGGGCCTCCAGTGGTACTTC.

This clone was seen more than once but under ten times. This rearrangement joins TRBV27 to TRBJ1-2; no reliable D call. Trimming removed 5 bases at V and 8 bases at J, with 18 bases between. Germline CDR1 is MNHEY and CDR2 is SMNVEV (reference sequence). This CDR3 has 14 amino acids. The CDR3: CASSTKTWVRGYTF. The CDR3 DNA sequence: TGTGCCAGCAGTACAAAGACCTGGGTGCGGGGCTACACCTTC.

The chain carries TRBV7-3 and TRBJ2-3, with 7 bases fitting TRBD2. The junction had 9 bases not matched to a gene; V was cut back by 3 bases and J by 0 bases. The CDR3 totals 17 residues. Germline loops: CDR1 SGHTA, CDR2 FQGTGA. The CDR3 nucleotides read TGTGCCAGCAGCTTGGGCGGGGGTGTTCCGAGCACAGATACGCAGTATTTT. It translates to CASSLGGGVPSTDTQYF.

The chain recombines TRBV4-3 with TRBJ1-1; 10 positions agree with TRBD1. CDR3 length: 16 residues. Germline V gene sequence: CDR1 LGHNA, CDR2 YSLEER. V lost 3 bases and J lost 2; bases outside the gene matches: 6. In DNA, the CDR3 is TGCGCCAGCAGCCAGGAAGACAGGGGGCGAAACACTGAAGCTTTCTTT. This gives the protein CASSQEDRGRNTEAFF.

The chain joins TRBV7-9 to TRBJ1-1, with no clear D. Trimming stripped 5 bases from V and 3 bases from J, with 16 bases between. This CDR3 comprises 15 residues. Germline CDR1 SEHNR, CDR2 FQNEAQ (reference sequence). CDR3 nucleotide sequence: TGTGCCAGCAGCCGAAATGTTGGGTTCTACACTGAAGCTTTCTTT. Translating gives CASSRNVGFYTEAFF. Based on the CDR3 plus reference TRBV7-9 and TRBJ1-1, the full variable domain is DTGVSQNPRHKITKRGQNVTFRCDPISEHNRLYWYRQTLGQGPEFLTYFQNEAQLEKSRLLSDRFSAERPKGSFSTLEIQRTEQGDSAMYLCASSRNVGFYTEAFFGQGTRLTVV.

The chain is built from TRBV5-6 and TRBJ2-1, with 7 bases that match TRBD2. Germline trimming cut 0 bases from V and 2 bases from J; bases unmatched to any gene: 5. Germline V gives CDR1 SGHDT, CDR2 YYEEEE. CDR3 length: 16 residues. CDR3 sequence: CASSLGGGATYNEQFF. DNA for the CDR3: TGTGCCAGCAGCTTGGGCGGGGGAGCGACCTACAATGAGCAGTTCTTC.

V is TRBV19 and J is TRBJ1-2; D not certain. Trimming took 6 bases from V and 3 from J, leaving 2 bases between them. Germline V lookup: CDR1 LNHDA, CDR2 SQIVND (reference sequence). The CDR3 is 10 residues long. CDR3 sequence: CASRDYGYTF. As DNA, the CDR3 is TGTGCCAGTAGGGACTATGGCTACACCTTC.

The chain joins TRBV7-3 to TRBJ1-2; D uncertain. V dropped 5 bases and J dropped 2 bases, with 15 bases sitting between them. This CDR3 comprises 15 residues. Germline V gives CDR1 SGHTA, CDR2 FQGTGA. The chain's CDR3 is CASSPGPPRNYGYTF. The CDR3 DNA follows: TGTGCCAGCAGCCCTGGGCCACCTCGAAACTATGGCTACACCTTC.

This sequence joins TRBV6-1 and TRBJ1-6, with a tentative D call TRBD1 (5 bases). The CDR3 runs to 14 residues. Germline values: CDR1 MNHNS, CDR2 SASEGT. V was pared by 2 bases and J by 11 bases, with 13 bases between. The DNA of the CDR3 is TGTGCCAGCAGTGAATTTGGGGCGTCGGCACCCCTCCACTTT. This codes for CASSEFGASAPLHF.

The J gene is TRBJ1-1, the V gene TRBV6-5, with 7 bases lining up with TRBD1. This CDR3 contains 13 residues. The ends lost 7 bases at V and 1 base at J; junction bases unmatched: 3. Germline V lookup: CDR1 MNHEY, CDR2 SVGAGI. The CDR3 DNA is TGTGCCAGCATTGGACAGGCGAACACTGAAGCTTTCTTT. It translates to CASIGQANTEAFF.

The chain employs TRBV6-5 and TRBJ1-4; 8 nucleotides line up with TRBD1. V was clipped by 5 bases and J by 8 bases; unmatched bases: 10. Germline V CDR1 and CDR2: MNHEY, SVGAGI. This CDR3 has 15 residues. CDR3 nucleotides: TGTGCCAGCAGTCCACGACAGGGGAAGGGAGAAAAACTGTTTTTT. Its translation: CASSPRQGKGEKLFF.

The rearrangement joins TRBV7-2 to TRBJ2-7; 9 bases align to TRBD2. This CDR3 has 14 residues. Germline V CDR1 and CDR2: SGHTA, FQGNSA. V lost 2 bases, J lost 5 bases, and 4 bases stayed unmatched. For the CDR3, the DNA is TGTGCCAGCAGCTTAAGGCGGGGGGGCGACGAGCAGTACTTC. This translates into CASSLRRGGDEQYF.

The chain couples TRBV13 to TRBJ1-2; D might be TRBD1 (5 bases). Trimming shortened V by 2 bases and J by 6 bases, and 22 bases separated the two germline ends. Germline V gene data show CDR1 as PRHDT and CDR2 as FYEKMQ (reference sequence). CDR3 size: 17 residues. In DNA, the CDR3 is TGTGCCAGCAGCTTATTGGATTTAGGGGAGGGGACGAATGGCTACACCTTC. It is translated as CASSLLDLGEGTNGYTF.

J is TRBJ1-6 and V is TRBV18, with D perhaps TRBD1 (6 bases). V lost 1 base, J lost 6 bases, and 10 bases lay in between. This CDR3 is 15 amino acids long. Germline V gene sequence: CDR1 KGHSH, CDR2 LQKENI. The CDR3 here is CASSPQSQGNSPLHF. The DNA for the CDR3 is TGTGCCAGCTCACCACAGTCACAGGGTAATTCACCCCTCCACTTT.

The chain joins TRBV11-2 to TRBJ2-7; D gene unclear. This CDR3 is built from 12 residues. Looked up from germline, CDR1 is SGHAT and CDR2 is FQNNGV. The germline V and J ends were trimmed by 1 base and 2 bases, with 3 bases remaining between them. Written as DNA, the CDR3 is TGTGCCAGCAGCTTAGCGACCTACGAGCAGTACTTC. Translating gives CASSLATYEQYF.

The rearrangement uses TRBV28 and TRBJ1-2; tentatively, D is TRBD1 (5 bases). Trimming shortened V by 6 bases and J by 8 bases, and 16 bases separated the two germline ends. There are 13 residues in the CDR3. Germline CDR1 is MDHEN and CDR2 is SYDVKM. The CDR3 loop reads CASRAGTSRGYTF. The CDR3 nucleotides read TGTGCCAGCAGGGCCGGGACCTCTAGAGGCTACACCTTC.

This chain links TRBV4-3 with TRBJ2-1; D is undetermined. V shed 0 bases and J shed 4 bases, with 10 bases lying between them. Germline V gene data show CDR1 as LGHNA and CDR2 as YSLEER. The CDR3 length is 15 residues. The CDR3 DNA reads as TGCGCCAGCAGCCAAGATAGGATAGAGTACAATGAGCAGTTCTTC. It yields the protein CASSQDRIEYNEQFF.

The genes are TRBV19 and TRBJ2-1; 14 nucleotides line up with TRBD2. The CDR3 is 16 amino acids. The trim removed 9 bases at V and 4 bases at J, leaving 8 bases unmatched. CDR1 and CDR2 (germline): LNHDA, SQIVND (reference sequence). The CDR3 is CASTGTSGGRYNEQFF. CDR3 nucleotide sequence: TGTGCCAGCACAGGGACTAGCGGGGGCCGATACAATGAGCAGTTCTTC. The full variable domain, in which reference TRBV19 and TRBJ2-1 provide the parts outside the CDR3, is DGGITQSPKYLFRKEGQNVTLSCEQNLNHDAMYWYRQDPGQGLRLIYYSQIVNDFQKGDIAEGYSVSREKKESFPLTVTSAQKNPTAFYLCASTGTSGGRYNEQFFGPGTRLTVL.

V is TRBV5-5 and J is TRBJ1-5, with TRBD1 identical over 9 bases. The J segment lost 6 bases and the V segment lost 4 bases, leaving 8 bases of the junction unmatched. The CDR3 has 15 amino acids. The V gene's germline CDR1 is SGHKS and CDR2 YYEKEE (reference sequence). The CDR3 region has the DNA TGTGCCAGCAGCCAGGGACAGGGAATGAGTCAGCCCCAGCATTTT. Its translation is CASSQGQGMSQPQHF.

CDR3 loop: CASSYRGAEDTIYF. DNA for the CDR3: TGTGCCAGCAGTTACCGGGGCGCTGAGGACACCATATATTTT. The V and J genes are TRBV6-5 and TRBJ1-3; perhaps TRBD1 as D (5 bases). The V gene lost 2 bases and the J gene lost 8 bases, with 13 bases spanning the gap. CDR3 length: 14 residues. Germline V gene lookup returns CDR1 MNHEY and CDR2 SVGAGI.

Here the CDR3 reads CASRGKGPPMGYTF. The CDR3, as DNA: TGTGCCAGCAGAGGAAAAGGACCGCCTATGGGCTACACCTTC. V is TRBV28 and J is TRBJ1-2; D gene ambiguous. Germline assignment: CDR1 MDHEN and CDR2 SYDVKM. V gave up 6 bases and J gave up 8 bases, with 19 bases separating them. The CDR3 has 14 residues.

This chain uses TRBV6-2 or TRBV6-3 with TRBJ2-5; 8 nucleotides align to TRBD2. The CDR3 has 17 residues. Per germline, CDR1 MNHEY and CDR2 SVGEGT. Unmatched junction bases numbered 17, after V lost 6 bases and J lost 5 bases. CDR3 residues: CASSHLLGRGGLETQYF. DNA of the CDR3: TGTGCCAGCAGCCACCTCCTAGGACGGGGGGGCCTTGAGACCCAGTACTTC.

This chain links TRBV4-1 with TRBJ1-2; the D is unclear. V lost 1 base and J lost 2, with 8 bases in between. This CDR3 is built from 14 residues. Looked up from germline, CDR1 is MGHRA and CDR2 is YSYEKL. CDR3 coding DNA: TGCGCCAGCAGCCAAGCCAGGATCAACTATGGCTACACCTTC. Protein sequence: CASSQARINYGYTF.

This clone has more than one count but fewer than ten. This chain connects TRBV10-3 to TRBJ2-1; 11 bases are shared with TRBD2. The CDR3 covers 16 residues. From germline, CDR1 is ENHRY and CDR2 SYGVKD. V lost 8 bases and J lost 4; bases outside the gene matches: 10. The CDR3 is CAISELAGGLYNEQFF. The CDR3 DNA reads TGTGCCATCTCAGAGCTAGCGGGGGGTCTATACAATGAGCAGTTCTTC.

The genes are TRBV3-1 (or the pseudogene TRBV3-2) and TRBJ2-3; 11 bases fit TRBD2. This CDR3 region has 18 residues. Germline values: CDR1 LGHDT, CDR2 YNNKEL (reference sequence). The V gene end was trimmed by 1 base and the J gene end by 0 bases; junction bases not matched to a gene: 6. The CDR3 DNA reads as TGTGCCAGCAGCCAAGGCTTGGTAGCGGGGGGGAGCACAGATACGCAGTATTTT. Translated, it gives CASSQGLVAGGSTDTQYF.